Listed below are T cell receptor beta chains from one sample, sequenced in a study of regulatory T cells in long-lasting Graves disease. TCRdb re-analysed the multiplex PCR reads in MiXCR, keeping a single row per CDR3 protein. The sample consists of roughly 530,000 distinct CDR3 sequences, 15% to 20% of them appearing once. Separately, the same data were catalogued under a study of T cells in Graves' hyperthyroidism and ophthalmopathy.

This specimen consisted of peripheral blood mononuclear cells (PBMCs), obtained at new diagnosis, from a patient treated with antithyroid drugs. The source is a woman aged 35-65 years with Graves disease. Both conserved end residues are part of each CDR3. A D gene is named only where the DNA matches it firmly. Clone sizes are given selectively: once, few, many, or a class where the clone is expanded.

cdr3_nt cdr3_aa d_call v_call clone_size j_call cdr3_length
TGTGCCAGCAGCTTAGCAGGGAAAGAATATGAGCAGTTCTTC CASSLAGKEYEQFF NA TRBV7-8 NA TRBJ2-1 14
TGTGCCAGCAGCCAAGTAACAACTTCTAACTATGGCTACACCTTC CASSQVTTSNYGYTF NA TRBV3-1 many TRBJ1-2 15
TGTGCCAGCAGTGGGATCTTAGTAGGGGGTCGGACCTCCCAAGAGACCCAGTACTTC CASSGILVGGRTSQETQYF NA TRBV2 NA TRBJ2-5 19
TGCAGTGCTACAGGGGGCCTTTATAGCAATCAGCCCCAGCATTTT CSATGGLYSNQPQHF TRBD1 TRBV20-1 few TRBJ1-5 15
TGTGCCAGCAGGATCGGCGGGGGCCCTAACTATGGCTACACCTTC CASRIGGGPNYGYTF NA TRBV27 NA TRBJ1-2 15
TGCAGCGTTGTAGCAGGCGATAGCAATCAGCCCCAGCATTTT CSVVAGDSNQPQHF NA TRBV29-1 few TRBJ1-5 14
TGCGCCAGCAGCCAGTCCCTTGGACGGCTTAATGAGCAGTTCTTC CASSQSLGRLNEQFF NA TRBV4-1 NA TRBJ2-1 15
TGCGCCAGCAGCGGCCTGGGGTGGGATACGCAGTATTTT CASSGLGWDTQYF NA TRBV4-1 few TRBJ2-3 13
TGCAGTGTCACTAAGCCTTCACAGGGGGCGCGGGAGCAGTACTTC CSVTKPSQGAREQYF TRBD1 TRBV20-1 many TRBJ2-7 15
TGTGCCAGCAGGGGGGACAGTGTCACCGGGGAGCTGTTTTTT CASRGDSVTGELFF TRBD1 TRBV6-1 NA TRBJ2-2 14
TGTGCCAGCAGTTTATCCGGGGGGGCCATACCTGGAGAGACCCAGTACTTC CASSLSGGAIPGETQYF TRBD2 TRBV27 many TRBJ2-5 17
TGTGCCAGCAGGAGGGGGACAGGGGCTTTCTATGAGCAGTTCTTC CASRRGTGAFYEQFF TRBD1 TRBV7-9 NA TRBJ2-1 15
TGTGCCTGGAGTGTAGTAGGGGGGCCAGGGACCCAGTACTTC CAWSVVGGPGTQYF NA TRBV30 many TRBJ2-5 14
TGTGCCACCCTACGTGGTCGTGCAGATACGCAGTATTTT CATLRGRADTQYF NA TRBV11-2 many TRBJ2-3 13
TGTGCCAGCAGCTTAGACCAGGCAGTAACTATGGGCTACACCTTC CASSLDQAVTMGYTF NA TRBV7-2 NA TRBJ1-2 15
TGTGCCAGCAGTAGGTCCAGGGGGAGCACAGATACGCAGTATTTT CASSRSRGSTDTQYF TRBD1 TRBV6-1 many TRBJ2-3 15
TGTGCCAGTTCAAATGGGGATACGCAGTATTTT CASSNGDTQYF NA TRBV5-4 many TRBJ2-3 11